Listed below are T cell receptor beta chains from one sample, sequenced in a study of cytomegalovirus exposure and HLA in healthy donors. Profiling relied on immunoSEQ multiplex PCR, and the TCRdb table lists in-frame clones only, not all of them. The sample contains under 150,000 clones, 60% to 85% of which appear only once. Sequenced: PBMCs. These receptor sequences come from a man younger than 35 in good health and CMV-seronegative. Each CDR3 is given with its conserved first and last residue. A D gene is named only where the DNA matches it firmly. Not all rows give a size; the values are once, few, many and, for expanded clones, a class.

CSAQGGLGQPQHF	TGCAGCGCCCAGGGGGGATTGGGTCAGCCCCAGCATTTT	TRBJ1-5	TRBV29-1	TRBD1	-
CASSQGAGGPKQYF	TGTGCCAGCAGCCAAGGCGCGGGGGGGCCTAAGCAGTACTTC	TRBJ2-7	TRBV5-4	TRBD2	-
CASSSQAFGNTEAFF	TGTGCCAGCAGCTCACAGGCCTTCGGTAACACTGAAGCTTTCTTT	TRBJ1-1	TRBV9	-	-
CASSPGEGQPQHF	TGTGCCAGCTCACCGGGGGAGGGTCAGCCCCAGCATTTT	TRBJ1-5	TRBV18	-	-
CASSPTSGFLYGYTF	TGTGCCAGCAGTCCAACCTCAGGTTTCCTCTATGGCTATACCTTC	TRBJ1-2	TRBV27	-	-
CASSQDIAGSANYGYTF	TGCGCCAGCAGCCAAGATATAGCGGGCAGCGCTAACTATGGCTACACCTTC	TRBJ1-2	TRBV4-1	-	-
CASSSGGRDQPQHF	TGTGCCAGCAGCTCCGGGGGGCGGGATCAGCCCCAGCATTTT	TRBJ1-5	TRBV27	-	few
CASSFHLSYAEAFF	TGTGCCAGCAGCTTCCATCTGAGTTACGCTGAAGCTTTCTTT	TRBJ1-1	TRBV7-2	-	-
CASSPPSSQSTDNF	TGTGCCAGCTCACCACCAAGTTCACAGAGCACCGATAACTTT	TRBJ1-1	TRBV18	-	-
CASSLSGMTYEQYF	TGCGCCAGCAGCTTGTCAGGGATGACCTACGAGCAGTACTTC	TRBJ2-7	TRBV5-1	-	-
CSVLTTGRGGPGANVLTF	TGCAGCGTCCTGACTACAGGACGGGGAGGGCCTGGGGCCAACGTCCTGACTTTC	TRBJ2-6	TRBV29-1	TRBD2	-
CASSYRQGNEQYF	TGTGCCAGCAGTTATAGGCAGGGTAACGAGCAGTACTTC	TRBJ2-7	TRBV6-5	-	-
CASSQDPGQGYEQYF	TGCGCCAGCAGCCAAGATCCGGGACAGGGCTACGAGCAGTACTTC	TRBJ2-7	TRBV4-3	TRBD1	-
CASSIFRPAANEKLFF	TGTGCCAGTAGTATATTCCGGCCAGCGGCCAATGAAAAACTGTTTTTT	TRBJ1-4	TRBV19	-	few